This TCR beta chain is drawn from a study of patients and donors after allogeneic stem cell transplantation. V was trimmed by 0 bases and J by 0 bases, leaving 10 bases between them. Germline V gives CDR1 GTSNPN, CDR2 SVGIG (reference sequence). This CDR3 spans 15 amino acids. Using its own MiXCR run on the RT-PCR reads, TCRdb lists one record per CDR3 protein. The sample has approximately 99,000 distinct CDR3 sequences, less than 45% seen once. The genes are TRBV30 and TRBJ2-3; the D is unclear. The sequenced material came from blood, either unsorted or a sorted T cell fraction (not recorded which). This TCR came from a human donor who was either an allogeneic HSCT recipient or a stem cell or donor lymphocyte infusion donor (not recorded which). It is not recorded whose cells these are; they may come from a transplant donor. CDR3: CAWSVMRPSTDTQYF. CDR3 nucleotide sequence: TGTGCCTGGAGTGTCATGCGGCCTAGCACAGATACGCAGTATTTT.